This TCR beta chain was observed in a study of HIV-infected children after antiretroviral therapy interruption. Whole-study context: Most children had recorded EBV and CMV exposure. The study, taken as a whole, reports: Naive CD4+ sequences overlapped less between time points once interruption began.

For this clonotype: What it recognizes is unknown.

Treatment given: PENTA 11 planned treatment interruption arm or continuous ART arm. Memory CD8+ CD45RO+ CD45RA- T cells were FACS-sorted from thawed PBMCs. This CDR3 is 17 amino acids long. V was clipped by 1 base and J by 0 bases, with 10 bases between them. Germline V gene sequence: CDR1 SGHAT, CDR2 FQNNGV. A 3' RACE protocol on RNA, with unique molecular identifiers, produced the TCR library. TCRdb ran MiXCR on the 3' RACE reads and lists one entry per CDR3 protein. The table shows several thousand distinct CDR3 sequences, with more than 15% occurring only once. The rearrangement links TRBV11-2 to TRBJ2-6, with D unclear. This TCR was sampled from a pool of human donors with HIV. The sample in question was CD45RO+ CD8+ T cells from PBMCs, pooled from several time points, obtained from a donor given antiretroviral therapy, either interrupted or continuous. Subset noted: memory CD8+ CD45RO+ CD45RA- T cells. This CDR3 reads CASSLAGRTSGANVLTF. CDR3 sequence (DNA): TGTGCCAGCAGCTTAGCGGGCAGGACCTCTGGGGCCAACGTCCTGACTTTC.